A single sample gave rise to the 24 T cell receptor beta chains below, sequenced in a study of blood T cells in healthy people across ages. A second PCR of about 6 to 12 cycles used a sample-barcoded 5' primer and a J-beta primer mix. TCRdb re-derived calls from the 5' RACE reads in MiXCR, one entry per CDR3 protein. The sample includes some 1.8 million distinct CDR3 sequences, 30% to 40% of them seen just once. Sequencing was performed on blood. The receptors come from a human donor in good health.

The chain recombines TRBV27 with TRBJ2-7; D remains unclear. Germline-derived CDR1 and CDR2 are MNHEY and SMNVEV (reference sequence). The V gene lost 3 bases and the J gene lost 2 bases, with 17 bases spanning the gap. The CDR3 runs to 16 residues. DNA for the CDR3: TGTGCCAGCAGTTTCGGTCCTCTCATACCCCCCTACGAGCAGTACTTC. It translates to CASSFGPLIPPYEQYF.

The rearrangement links TRBV7-2 to TRBJ1-2, with 8 bases aligning to TRBD1. V shed 5 bases, J shed 8 bases, and the junction held 7 bases outside the gene matches. This CDR3 spans 13 amino acids. CDR1 is SGHTA and CDR2 is FQGNSA in the germline V gene. The CDR3 DNA reads TGTGCCAGCAGCGAGGACAGGGTAGGCGGCTACACCTTC. It yields the protein CASSEDRVGGYTF. The full variable domain, its missing parts supplied by reference TRBV7-2 and TRBJ1-2, is GAGVSQSPSNKVTEKGKDVELRCDPISGHTALYWYRQSLGQGLEFLIYFQGNSAPDKSGLPSDRFSAERTGGSVSTLTIQRTQQEDSAVYLCASSEDRVGGYTFGSGTRLTVV.

In its sample, this clonotype was seen a few times. The chain is built from TRBV29-1 and TRBJ2-4, with D possibly being TRBD1 or TRBD2 (5 bases each). From germline, CDR1 is SQVTM and CDR2 ANQGSEA. The CDR3 has 13 amino acids. The germline V and J ends were trimmed by 8 bases and 1 base, with 12 bases remaining between them. This chain's CDR3 is CSLRGLAKNIQYF. The CDR3 nucleotides read TGCAGCCTGAGGGGATTGGCCAAAAACATTCAGTACTTC.

This sequence joins TRBV7-2 and TRBJ2-7; D possibly uses TRBD1 or TRBD2 (5 bases each). From germline, CDR1 is SGHTA and CDR2 FQGNSA. CDR3 length: 15 amino acids. The V end was cut by 5 bases, the J end by 3 bases, with 17 bases between. The CDR3 region is CASSRGRGDIYEQYF. CDR3 sequence (DNA): TGTGCCAGCAGCCGGGGACGGGGTGATATCTACGAGCAGTACTTC.

This clonotype appeared a few times. The chain has TRBV29-1 and TRBJ1-1; D may be TRBD1 (5 bases). Trimming stripped 6 bases from V and 3 bases from J, with 17 bases between. Germline loops: CDR1 SQVTM, CDR2 ANQGSEA. CDR3 length equals 14 residues. The CDR3, as DNA: TGCAGCGTCGGACGGTCTACGGGGGACACTGAAGCTTTCTTT. This codes for CSVGRSTGDTEAFF.

This clonotype was seen just once. The chain uses TRBV12-3 or TRBV12-4 and TRBJ1-5, with D unresolved. Trimming stripped 6 bases from V and 1 base from J, with 10 bases between. CDR3 length: 14 residues. Written as DNA, the CDR3 is TGTGCCAGCAGAAAGACCCAGAGCAATCAGCCCCAGCATTTT. This encodes CASRKTQSNQPQHF.

The chain recombines TRBV15 with TRBJ2-5; 7 nucleotides agree with TRBD1. This CDR3 is built from 15 residues. J gave up 2 bases and V 0 bases, and 3 bases lay outside the gene matches. Germline loops: CDR1 LNHNV, CDR2 YYDKDF (reference sequence). The CDR3 loop reads CATSRDQGQQETQYF. CDR3 in DNA: TGTGCCACCAGCAGAGATCAGGGACAGCAAGAGACCCAGTACTTC. Full variable domain (rest looked up from reference TRBV15 and TRBJ2-5): DAMVIQNPRYQVTQFGKPVTLSCSQTLNHNVMYWYQQKSSQAPKLLFHYYDKDFNNEADTPDNFQSRRPNTSFCFLDIRSPGLGDTAMYLCATSRDQGQQETQYFGPGTRLLVL.

This clonotype was counted ten times or more. The chain carries TRBV4-2 and TRBJ2-5, with D perhaps TRBD1 (6 bases). The CDR3 totals 14 residues. Trimming removed 2 bases from V and 5 bases from J, with 12 bases in between. Germline CDR1 reads LGHNA; CDR2 reads YNFKEQ. CDR3 in DNA: TGTGCCAGCAGCCAACAATCACAGGGCGAGACCCAGTACTTC. This sequence encodes CASSQQSQGETQYF.

Worth noting for this clonotype: An end of the junction does not agree with germline; a read error may underlie this. The chain recombines TRBV20-1 with TRBJ1-2, with 7 bases aligning to TRBD1. The germline V gene encodes CDR1 DFQATT and CDR2 SNEGSKA (reference sequence). This CDR3 has 13 residues. CDR3 coding DNA: TGCAGTGCTCCAAGGGGGCTTAACTATAGCTACACCTTC. It yields the protein CSAPRGLNYSYTF.

The rearrangement joins TRBV28 to TRBJ1-6, with D unclear. Trimming shortened V by 5 bases and J by 9 bases, and 17 bases separated the two germline ends. CDR3 size: 15 residues. Germline CDR1 MDHEN, CDR2 SYDVKM. The CDR3 nucleotides read TGTGCCAGCAGTATTGGACTCCGAGGCGGTTCACCCCTCCACTTT. This translates into CASSIGLRGGSPLHF. Full variable domain (rest looked up from reference TRBV28 and TRBJ1-6): DVKVTQSSRYLVKRTGEKVFLECVQDMDHENMFWYRQDPGLGLRLIYFSYDVKMKEKGDIPEGYSVSREKKERFSLILESASTNQTSMYLCASSIGLRGGSPLHFGNGTRLTVT.

This clonotype appeared a single time. This rearrangement joins TRBV20-1 to TRBJ1-2, with unresolved D. The V end was cut by 3 bases, the J end by 3 bases, with 14 bases between. The CDR3 sequence is 14 residues long. CDR1 is DFQATT, CDR2 SNEGSKA, per germline (reference sequence). This CDR3 is CSARGEGDYYGYTF. The CDR3 nucleotides are TGCAGTGCTAGGGGCGAGGGTGACTACTATGGCTACACCTTC.

This clonotype was observed a handful of times. This chain connects TRBV12-3 or TRBV12-4 to TRBJ2-1; no clear D gene. Trimming shortened V by 4 bases and J by 6 bases, and 10 bases separated the two germline ends. This CDR3 is built from 13 residues. The CDR3 protein is CASSSLGPNEQFF. CDR3 nucleotide sequence: TGTGCCAGCAGTTCGTTAGGGCCCAATGAGCAGTTCTTC.

V gene TRBV20-1 combines with J gene TRBJ2-3; 12 bases are shared with TRBD2. Trimming at V came to 1 base and at J to 1 base, leaving 3 bases not matched to a gene. The CDR3 runs to 16 residues. The V gene's germline CDR1 is DFQATT and CDR2 SNEGSKA (reference sequence). Here the CDR3 DNA reads TGCAGTGCTAGAGGGACTAGCGGGGCCGGCACAGATACGCAGTATTTT. Translated, it gives CSARGTSGAGTDTQYF.

The genes are TRBV7-9 and TRBJ2-1, with 10 bases identical to TRBD2. CDR3 size: 15 residues. The ends lost 8 bases at V and 4 bases at J; junction bases unmatched: 8. In germline, CDR1 is SEHNR, CDR2 FQNEAQ (reference sequence). The CDR3 reads CASGPLAGAYNEQFF. The CDR3 nucleotides are TGTGCCAGCGGCCCTCTAGCGGGGGCTTACAATGAGCAGTTCTTC.

This clonotype appeared a few times. The rearrangement uses TRBV6-6 and TRBJ2-7; D possibly corresponds to TRBD1 (6 bases). Germline V CDR1 and CDR2: MNHNY, SVGAGI (reference sequence). CDR3 length equals 14 residues. Trimming left V 8 bases short and J 0 bases short, with 14 bases between. CDR3 region: CASGDQGFSYEQYF. The CDR3 DNA sequence: TGTGCCAGCGGCGACCAGGGGTTCTCCTACGAGCAGTACTTC.

This clonotype came up a few times. The DNA for the CDR3 is TGTGCCAGCAGTTTACAGGTTAGGGAGACCCAGTACTTC. Translated, it gives CASSLQVRETQYF. The rearrangement links TRBV12-3 or TRBV12-4 to TRBJ2-5; D ambiguous. The CDR3 extends over 13 amino acids. Between the trimmed V and J ends, which lost 2 bases and 5 bases, there was a span of 9 bases.

The rearrangement joins TRBV19 to TRBJ1-2; the D gene is possibly TRBD1 (6 bases). The CDR3 has 13 residues. Germline CDR1 is LNHDA and CDR2 is SQIVND (reference sequence). Trimming stripped 7 bases from V and 4 bases from J, with 13 bases between. The CDR3 nucleotides are TGTGCCAGTACCCGAGTACAGGGCTATGGCTACACCTTC. Its translation: CASTRVQGYGYTF.

The rearrangement uses TRBV7-2 and TRBJ2-1; D tentatively fits TRBD1 or TRBD2 (5 bases each). The CDR3 is made up of 16 amino acids. V was pared by 5 bases and J by 1 base, with 15 bases between. Germline V CDR1 and CDR2: SGHTA, FQGNSA. Here the CDR3 DNA reads TGTGCCAGCAGCCCTCAACCGGGACGGTCCTACAATGAGCAGTTCTTC. Residues: CASSPQPGRSYNEQFF.

Comment on this clonotype: The junction shows a germline mismatch at one end, possibly a read error. This sequence joins TRBV6-5 and TRBJ2-7; 8 bases are shared with TRBD2. The CDR3 has 15 residues. CDR1 is MNHEY and CDR2 is SVGAGI in the germline V gene. Here the CDR3 DNA reads TGTGCTAGCAGCTACTCGGGAGGGGGGGAATACGAGCAGTACTTC. Translation gives CASSYSGGGEYEQYF.

This clonotype appeared a few times. The chain couples TRBV20-1 to TRBJ2-1; D is undetermined. The CDR3 consists of 13 residues. The germline V and J ends were trimmed by 3 bases and 4 bases, with 10 bases remaining between them. CDR1 and CDR2 from the germline V gene are DFQATT and SNEGSKA (reference sequence). This chain's CDR3 is CSARGYRYNEQFF. The CDR3 DNA reads as TGCAGTGCTAGGGGTTATCGGTACAATGAGCAGTTCTTC.

On this clonotype: Because it lacks the conserved phenylalanine or tryptophan at the end, this CDR3 is likely a read error. It is unclear where the CDR3 begins or ends on the DNA, so no DNA is shown, and the CDR3 is as TCRdb lists it. The rearrangement links TRBV21-1 to TRBJ1-2; the table calls TRBD1, which could not be checked here. TRBV21-1 is a listed pseudogene. The CDR3 extends over 16 residues, inclusive of both ends. CDR3 sequence reads: CASSKGGLTGLSGYTI.

This clonotype was counted a few times. The V and J genes are TRBV15 and TRBJ2-3; 14 bases align to TRBD2. The junction had 6 bases not matched to a gene; V was cut back by 1 base and J by 6 bases. Germline V CDR1 and CDR2: LNHNV, YYDKDF (reference sequence). This CDR3 spans 17 amino acids. The CDR3 bases are TGTGCCACCAGCAGAGTTGAGGGACTAGCGGGGGAGGATACGCAGTATTTT. Translated, it gives CATSRVEGLAGEDTQYF.

The gene calls are TRBV6-2 or TRBV6-3 and TRBJ2-7; 9 positions agree with TRBD1. This CDR3 is 15 amino acids long. CDR1 and CDR2 (germline): MNHEY, SVGEGT. With V trimmed by 2 bases and J by 3 bases, 5 bases remained unmatched. The DNA for the CDR3 is TGTGCCAGCAGTTACCCCACGGACAGGGGCTACGAGCAGTACTTC. Its translation: CASSYPTDRGYEQYF.

This clonotype was seen only once. The rearrangement joins TRBV29-1 to TRBJ1-1, with D possibly TRBD1 on 5 matching bases. The CDR3 extends over 14 amino acids. V lost 4 bases, J lost 0 bases, and 12 bases lay in between. Germline V lookup: CDR1 SQVTM, CDR2 ANQGSEA. CDR3 in amino acids: CSVAYRFMNTEAFF. The CDR3 region has the DNA TGCAGCGTTGCTTACAGGTTTATGAACACTGAAGCTTTCTTT. Full variable domain (outside the CDR3, taken from reference TRBV29-1 and TRBJ1-1): SAVISQKPSRDICQRGTSLTIQCQVDSQVTMMFWYRQQPGQSLTLIATANQGSEATYESGFVIDKFPISRPNLTFSTLTVSNMSPEDSSIYLCSVAYRFMNTEAFFGQGTRLTVV.